Here is one T cell receptor (beta chain) with its context. This record belongs to a study of blood T cell repertoires in COVID-19. V lost 6 bases to trimming and J lost 4 bases, with 15 bases between them. The CDR3 is 13 residues long. Per germline, CDR1 SQVTM and CDR2 ANQGSEA. In the original workflow: For nucleated cells, counts were estimated from reference gene primer amplification. The protocol was immunoSEQ multiplex PCR, while the TCRdb copy is restricted to in-frame clones and leaves out a portion. The V and J calls and the clone size are those of that table, but D and trimming were determined from the DNA. This table has approximately 350,000 clones, about 88% appearing once.

The source is a woman aged 60-70 years with COVID-19, enrolled during active disease. The sequencing sample was made of peripheral blood. This chain connects TRBV29-1 to TRBJ2-5; D is unclear. DNA of the CDR3: TGCAGCGTCAACAGCTTCCAAGGAGAGACCCAGTACTTC. This encodes CSVNSFQGETQYF.